One sample yielded the 10 T cell receptor beta chains listed below, sequenced in a study of type 1 regulatory T cells. TCRdb reprocessed the reads via MiXCR and lists one record per CDR3 protein. The profile shows over 90,000 distinct CDR3 sequences, roughly 31% of them singletons. The sequenced sample consisted of CD4+ T cells, either the whole sample or a sorted fraction (not recorded which). Receptor source: a human donor in good health.

This clonotype showed up many times. This chain connects TRBV20-1 to TRBJ2-7; weak D call: TRBD1 (9 bases). The V gene's germline CDR1 is DFQATT and CDR2 SNEGSKA (reference sequence). Trimming took 0 bases from V and 0 from J, leaving 18 bases between them. There are 17 residues in the CDR3. CDR3 sequence (DNA): TGCAGTGCTAGAGATCAGCGGGGGACAGGGAGCTCCTACGAGCAGTACTTC. Translation: CSARDQRGTGSSYEQYF.

This clonotype was seen more than once but under ten times. CDR3 residues: CASSLWARSTDTQYF. CDR3 bases: TGTGCCAGCAGTTTGTGGGCCCGTAGCACAGATACGCAGTATTTT. The chain joins TRBV12-3 or TRBV12-4 to TRBJ2-3; D is undetermined. V lost 3 bases and J 0 bases, leaving 10 bases between the germline ends. The CDR3 is 15 amino acids.

This clonotype was detected a few times. The J gene is TRBJ2-6, the V gene TRBV30; possibly TRBD2 for D (5 bases). CDR1 is GTSNPN, CDR2 SVGIG, per germline (reference sequence). With 0 bases removed from V and 2 bases from J, the gap between germline ends came to 8 bases. The length of the CDR3 is 15 residues. The chain's CDR3 is CAWSVRGAGANVLTF. CDR3 bases: TGTGCCTGGAGTGTACGGGGAGCTGGGGCCAACGTCCTGACTTTC.

The chain combines TRBV13 with TRBJ2-2; 7 bases agree with TRBD2. V was pared by 6 bases and J by 1 base, with 5 bases of the junction left unmatched. Germline CDR1 and CDR2: PRHDT and FYEKMQ (reference sequence). CDR3 length: 15 amino acids. The CDR3 sequence: CASRRGLENTGELFF. The CDR3 DNA is TGTGCCAGCAGGCGAGGACTAGAGAACACCGGGGAGCTGTTTTTT.

V usage is TRBV7-2 and J usage is TRBJ2-5; TRBD2 agrees at 8 bases. V lost 5 bases and J lost 7; bases outside the gene matches: 12. The CDR3 loop spans 15 amino acids. Germline V gene lookup returns CDR1 SGHTA and CDR2 FQGNSA. CDR3 DNA sequence: TGTGCCAGCAGCAACCACGTAGCGGCGGGGGGGACCCAGTACTTC. Translated: CASSNHVAAGGTQYF.

This clonotype was counted a few times. CDR3 sequence reads: CSARGLAGVSEQFF. The CDR3 DNA sequence: TGCAGTGCTAGAGGGCTAGCGGGAGTGAGTGAGCAGTTCTTC. V and J are TRBV20-1 and TRBJ2-1, with 10 positions matching TRBD2. Germline V lookup: CDR1 DFQATT, CDR2 SNEGSKA (reference sequence). The CDR3 runs to 14 residues. V lost 1 base, J lost 9 bases, and 6 bases stayed unmatched.

V gene TRBV3-1 combines with J gene TRBJ2-2, with D possibly matching TRBD2 (6 bases). CDR3 length equals 16 residues. Germline V gene data show CDR1 as LGHDT and CDR2 as YNNKEL (reference sequence). Trimming left V 1 base short and J 4 bases short, with 13 bases between. The CDR3 spells CASSQVQGGATGELFF. The CDR3 DNA is TGTGCCAGCAGCCAAGTGCAGGGAGGAGCCACCGGGGAGCTGTTTTTT. The whole variable domain, filled in from reference TRBV3-1 and TRBJ2-2, reads DTAVSQTPKYLVTQMGNDKSIKCEQNLGHDTMYWYKQDSKKFLKIMFSYNNKELIINETVPNRFSPKSPDKAHLNLHINSLELGDSAVYFCASSQVQGGATGELFFGEGSRLTVL.

The chain is built from TRBV7-8 and TRBJ1-1; the match to TRBD1 covers 10 bases. After removal of 5 bases from V and 7 bases from J, the junction contained 7 bases not matched to a gene. Germline V gives CDR1 SGHVS, CDR2 FQNEAQ. This CDR3 is built from 14 residues. The CDR3 DNA follows: TGTGCCAGCAGCGCAACCGGGACAGGGGATGAAGCTTTCTTT. Its protein product is CASSATGTGDEAFF.

Only a few counts were recorded for this clonotype. V is TRBV6-1 and J is TRBJ1-1; 10 positions agree with TRBD1. J gave up 3 bases and V 6 bases, and 4 bases lay outside the gene matches. The germline V gene has CDR1 MNHNS and CDR2 SASEGT. The CDR3 runs 14 residues. For the CDR3, the DNA is TGTGCCAGCAGGGGGACAGGGGCGGACACTGAAGCTTTCTTT. It specifies CASRGTGADTEAFF.

This sequence joins TRBV6-2 or TRBV6-3 and TRBJ2-2; D might be TRBD2 (6 bases). Germline V lookup: CDR1 MNHEY, CDR2 SVGEGT. Trimming took 7 bases from V and 0 from J, leaving 18 bases between them. CDR3 size: 17 residues. Here the CDR3 reads CASTSRRGVANTGELFF. CDR3 nucleotides: TGTGCCAGCACTTCCAGGCGGGGCGTAGCGAACACCGGGGAGCTGTTTTTT.